These T cell receptor beta chains were read from a single sample in a study of Ad26.COV2.S vaccination and SARS-CoV-2 variants. Sequenced by immunoSEQ multiplex PCR; TCRdb stores in-frame clones only, minus some. In the table there are 85,000 to 95,000 clones, around 82% of which are singletons. Specimen: peripheral blood, collected after recovery from COVID-19. These receptors all stem from a human donor who had recovered from COVID-19. Each CDR3 is given with its conserved first and last residue. D genes are given only for firm matches. The size field is filled for only some rows; it gives once, few, many or a size class.

v_gene: TRBV19; abundance: once; d_gene: NA; j_gene: TRBJ2-5; CDR3nt: TGTGCCAGTAGTCAAGCCTCAGAGACCCAGTACTTC; CDR3aa: CASSQASETQYF
v_gene: TRBV6-2/TRBV6-3; abundance: NA; d_gene: TRBD1; j_gene: TRBJ2-3; CDR3nt: TGTGCCAGCAGTTCCCGTAGAGGAAACCGGGACAGCAGCACAGATACGCAGTATTTT; CDR3aa: CASSSRRGNRDSSTDTQYF
v_gene: TRBV6-2/TRBV6-3; abundance: NA; d_gene: NA; j_gene: TRBJ1-5; CDR3nt: TGTGCCAGCAGTTACTCGGAGGTTCCCCCCCATCAGCCCCAGCATTTT; CDR3aa: CASSYSEVPPHQPQHF
v_gene: TRBV28; abundance: once; d_gene: NA; j_gene: TRBJ1-1; CDR3nt: TGTGCCAGCAGTTCGTTGGGAACTGAAGCTTTCTTT; CDR3aa: CASSSLGTEAFF
v_gene: TRBV19; abundance: NA; d_gene: NA; j_gene: TRBJ1-1; CDR3nt: TGTGCCAGTCGTAAGACAGGGAACACTGAAGCTTTCTTT; CDR3aa: CASRKTGNTEAFF
v_gene: TRBV3-1/TRBV3-2; abundance: NA; d_gene: TRBD2; j_gene: TRBJ2-1; CDR3nt: TGTGCCAGCAGCTCCTGGGGACTAGCGGCCTTGAGCCTCAGAAACAATGAGCAGTTCTTC; CDR3aa: CASSSWGLAALSLRNNEQFF
v_gene: TRBV18; abundance: NA; d_gene: TRBD1; j_gene: TRBJ1-1; CDR3nt: TGTGCCAGCTCACCACTCGGACAGGAGAACACTGAAGCTTTCTTT; CDR3aa: CASSPLGQENTEAFF
v_gene: TRBV9; abundance: once; d_gene: TRBD1; j_gene: TRBJ2-1; CDR3nt: TGTGCCAGCAGCGAACAGGGGGAGGTCGACGAGCAGTTCTTC; CDR3aa: CASSEQGEVDEQFF
v_gene: TRBV24-1; abundance: few; d_gene: TRBD2; j_gene: TRBJ2-3; CDR3nt: TGTGCCACCAGTGATTTGGAGTCTAGCGGGAGGGCCGTCGGAGATACGCAGTATTTT; CDR3aa: CATSDLESSGRAVGDTQYF
v_gene: TRBV5-1; abundance: NA; d_gene: NA; j_gene: TRBJ2-7; CDR3nt: TGCGCCAGCAGAAAGGACGTCTACGAGCAGTACTTC; CDR3aa: CASRKDVYEQYF
v_gene: TRBV12-3/TRBV12-4; abundance: once; d_gene: NA; j_gene: TRBJ1-1; CDR3nt: TGTGCCAGCAGCCGGGAACTGAACACTGAAGCTTTCTTT; CDR3aa: CASSRELNTEAFF
v_gene: TRBV5-4; abundance: NA; d_gene: TRBD1; j_gene: TRBJ1-2; CDR3nt: TGTGCCAGCAGACAGGGGGCTAACTATGGCTACACCTTC; CDR3aa: CASRQGANYGYTF
v_gene: TRBV9; abundance: once; d_gene: NA; j_gene: TRBJ2-7; CDR3nt: TGTGCCAGCAGCGTAGGGGTGGATGGCTCCTACGAGCAGTACTTC; CDR3aa: CASSVGVDGSYEQYF
v_gene: TRBV28; abundance: NA; d_gene: NA; j_gene: TRBJ2-2; CDR3nt: TGTGCCAGCACCCCTCCGGGATTTGACACCGGGGAGCTGTTTTTT; CDR3aa: CASTPPGFDTGELFF
v_gene: TRBV2; abundance: NA; d_gene: TRBD2; j_gene: TRBJ2-3; CDR3nt: TGTGCCCGACGGGACCTAGCGGGGCGCACAGATACGCAGTATTTT; CDR3aa: CARRDLAGRTDTQYF
v_gene: TRBV28; abundance: NA; d_gene: NA; j_gene: TRBJ1-1; CDR3nt: TGTGCCAGCAGTTTCCCAACGAGGCCCGGGGGCACTGAAGCTTTCTTT; CDR3aa: CASSFPTRPGGTEAFF
v_gene: TRBV27; abundance: NA; d_gene: TRBD1; j_gene: TRBJ2-1; CDR3nt: TGTGCCAGCAGTTTGTGGGACAGGCTCGGAAATGAGCAGTTCTTC; CDR3aa: CASSLWDRLGNEQFF
v_gene: TRBV2; abundance: few; d_gene: NA; j_gene: TRBJ1-2; CDR3nt: TGTGCCAGCTTGTATTCGCCTATCTATGGCTACACCTTC; CDR3aa: CASLYSPIYGYTF
v_gene: TRBV5-6; abundance: NA; d_gene: NA; j_gene: TRBJ1-6; CDR3nt: TGTGCCAGCAGCTTGGGTTCAAGATCCGGCTCCCTCCACTTT; CDR3aa: CASSLGSRSGSLHF
v_gene: TRBV13; abundance: NA; d_gene: NA; j_gene: TRBJ1-4; CDR3nt: TGTGCCAGCAGCTTACGACGGTGGGGAACTAATGAAAAACTGTTTTTT; CDR3aa: CASSLRRWGTNEKLFF
v_gene: TRBV20-1; abundance: NA; d_gene: NA; j_gene: TRBJ2-2; CDR3nt: TGCAGTGCTAGTAGGCCTGAGGGCACCGGGGAGCTGTTTTTT; CDR3aa: CSASRPEGTGELFF
v_gene: TRBV27; abundance: NA; d_gene: TRBD1; j_gene: TRBJ1-1; CDR3nt: TGTGCCAGCAGTTCGAGGACAGGGGGAAACACTGAAGCTTTCTTT; CDR3aa: CASSSRTGGNTEAFF
v_gene: TRBV6-1; abundance: NA; d_gene: NA; j_gene: TRBJ1-1; CDR3nt: TGTGCCAGCAGTGGGCAGAGACAGCTACCTAACACTGAAGCTTTCTTT; CDR3aa: CASSGQRQLPNTEAFF
v_gene: TRBV2; abundance: NA; d_gene: NA; j_gene: TRBJ2-1; CDR3nt: TGTGCCAGCAGTCTCGACCTGAACAACTCCTACAATGAGCAGTTCTTC; CDR3aa: CASSLDLNNSYNEQFF
v_gene: TRBV6-5; abundance: NA; d_gene: TRBD1; j_gene: TRBJ1-5; CDR3nt: TGTGCCAGCAGTTCTTTCGGGACAGGGGGCAATCAGCCCCAGCATTTT; CDR3aa: CASSSFGTGGNQPQHF
v_gene: TRBV6-2/TRBV6-3; abundance: NA; d_gene: NA; j_gene: TRBJ1-1; CDR3nt: TGTGCCAGCAGTCCGGGACGCTGGAACACTGAAGCTTTCTTT; CDR3aa: CASSPGRWNTEAFF
v_gene: TRBV9; abundance: NA; d_gene: NA; j_gene: TRBJ1-1; CDR3nt: TGTGCCAGCAGCGTAGCTCAGGTCATGAACACTGAAGCTTTCTTT; CDR3aa: CASSVAQVMNTEAFF
v_gene: TRBV7-8; abundance: NA; d_gene: TRBD1; j_gene: TRBJ1-2; CDR3nt: TGTGCCAGCAGCTTAGCTAGTCAGGGGGACTATGGCTACACCTTC; CDR3aa: CASSLASQGDYGYTF
v_gene: TRBV9; abundance: NA; d_gene: TRBD1; j_gene: TRBJ2-3; CDR3nt: TGTGCCAGCAGCGAACAGGGGGCGCGCACAGATACGCAGTATTTT; CDR3aa: CASSEQGARTDTQYF
v_gene: TRBV19; abundance: few; d_gene: TRBD1; j_gene: TRBJ1-2; CDR3nt: TGTGCCAGTAGTAGAGACAGGGTGGAATATGGCTACACCTTC; CDR3aa: CASSRDRVEYGYTF
v_gene: TRBV4-3; abundance: NA; d_gene: NA; j_gene: TRBJ2-6; CDR3nt: TGCGCCAGCAGCCAAGAGATCTCCTCTGGGGCCAACGTCCTGACTTTC; CDR3aa: CASSQEISSGANVLTF
v_gene: TRBV11-2; abundance: once; d_gene: TRBD1; j_gene: TRBJ2-5; CDR3nt: TGTGCCAGCACAACCACAGGGGGCGCATTGGAGACCCAGTACTTC; CDR3aa: CASTTTGGALETQYF
v_gene: TRBV24-1; abundance: NA; d_gene: NA; j_gene: TRBJ2-7; CDR3nt: TGTGCCACCAGTGATAACGGGTTTTTCGACGAGCAGTACTTC; CDR3aa: CATSDNGFFDEQYF
v_gene: TRBV6-5; abundance: few; d_gene: TRBD1; j_gene: TRBJ1-2; CDR3nt: TGTGCCAGCAGTTATCCAGGACAGGGTTCCTATGGCTACACCTTC; CDR3aa: CASSYPGQGSYGYTF
v_gene: TRBV19; abundance: few; d_gene: NA; j_gene: TRBJ1-1; CDR3nt: TGTGCCAGTAGTCTTCGGGGGGCTATCACTGAAGCTTTCTTT; CDR3aa: CASSLRGAITEAFF
v_gene: TRBV24-1; abundance: NA; d_gene: NA; j_gene: TRBJ2-5; CDR3nt: TGTGCCACCAGTGATTTCTCCCAGATCGGTGCCCAGTACTTC; CDR3aa: CATSDFSQIGAQYF
v_gene: TRBV28; abundance: once; d_gene: NA; j_gene: TRBJ1-5; CDR3nt: TGTGCCAGCAATAGAGGACGCAGGAGTCAGCCCCAGCATTTT; CDR3aa: CASNRGRRSQPQHF
v_gene: TRBV2; abundance: NA; d_gene: TRBD2; j_gene: TRBJ2-1; CDR3nt: TGTGCCAGCAGGGAGGGAGGGCCCCTGGTCAATGAGCAGTTCTTC; CDR3aa: CASREGGPLVNEQFF
v_gene: TRBV9; abundance: NA; d_gene: TRBD1; j_gene: TRBJ1-1; CDR3nt: TGTGCCAGCAGCGACGAACAGGGGCGGGACACTGAAGCTTTCTTT; CDR3aa: CASSDEQGRDTEAFF
v_gene: TRBV5-4; abundance: NA; d_gene: NA; j_gene: TRBJ2-1; CDR3nt: TGTGCCTGCTCAGGGGGAGACGGGAGGGCCGATGAGCAGTTCTTC; CDR3aa: CACSGGDGRADEQFF
v_gene: TRBV5-1; abundance: NA; d_gene: NA; j_gene: TRBJ1-3; CDR3nt: TGCGCCAGCAGCTCAGACAGAATCTCTGGAAACACCATATATTTT; CDR3aa: CASSSDRISGNTIYF
v_gene: TRBV3-1/TRBV3-2; abundance: NA; d_gene: TRBD1; j_gene: TRBJ1-5; CDR3nt: TGTGCCAGCAGCCAAGCCGGGACAGGGAGCAATCAGCCCCAGCATTTT; CDR3aa: CASSQAGTGSNQPQHF
v_gene: TRBV27; abundance: NA; d_gene: NA; j_gene: TRBJ1-1; CDR3nt: TGTGCCAGCAGTTTTCGCAGCGGATACACTGAAGCTTTCTTT; CDR3aa: CASSFRSGYTEAFF
v_gene: TRBV27; abundance: NA; d_gene: TRBD2; j_gene: TRBJ2-7; CDR3nt: TGTGCCAGCAGCACTAGCGGCACGGACGAGCAGTACTTC; CDR3aa: CASSTSGTDEQYF
v_gene: TRBV19; abundance: NA; d_gene: NA; j_gene: TRBJ2-7; CDR3nt: TGTGCCAGCAGTGCCGGTAGGTTGATGGGAGGTTTATCCTACGAGCAGTACTTC; CDR3aa: CASSAGRLMGGLSYEQYF
v_gene: TRBV11-2; abundance: NA; d_gene: NA; j_gene: TRBJ2-7; CDR3nt: TGTGCCAGCAGCAGACTCTACGAGCAGTACTTC; CDR3aa: CASSRLYEQYF
v_gene: TRBV6-6; abundance: NA; d_gene: TRBD1; j_gene: TRBJ1-4; CDR3nt: TGTGCCAGCAAAGGGACAGGGGTATTGGAAAAACTGTTTTTT; CDR3aa: CASKGTGVLEKLFF
v_gene: TRBV5-4; abundance: many; d_gene: NA; j_gene: TRBJ1-6; CDR3nt: TGTGCCAGCAGCGGGGGGAACTATTCACCCCTCCACTTT; CDR3aa: CASSGGNYSPLHF
v_gene: TRBV19; abundance: NA; d_gene: NA; j_gene: TRBJ1-5; CDR3nt: TGTGCCAGTAGTATTTACGGGGAGAGCAATCAGCCCCAGCATTTT; CDR3aa: CASSIYGESNQPQHF